This passage covers 8 T cell receptor beta chains from one sample sequenced in a study of OX40 agonist ivuxolimab in advanced cancers. Assay used: immunoSEQ multiplex PCR; TCRdb lists only in-frame clones, some missing. The sample yields 70,000 to 85,000 clones, around nine tenths seen once. The sequencing used CD4+ or CD8+ T cells sorted from blood, collected in a trial of the OX40 agonist ivuxolimab. Every receptor here comes from an adult with an advanced solid tumor such as melanoma, head and neck, liver or kidney cancer.

This clone appeared a single time. V and J are TRBV28 and TRBJ2-7, with a possible D match to TRBD1 (5 bases). With 3 bases removed from V and 2 bases from J, the gap between germline ends came to 8 bases. CDR1 MDHEN and CDR2 SYDVKM come from the germline V gene. The CDR3 runs 13 residues. CDR3 in amino acids: CASSLDITYEQYF. CDR3 in DNA: TGTGCCAGCAGTTTGGACATCACCTACGAGCAGTACTTC.

The chain joins TRBV7-9 to TRBJ1-1, with D tentatively TRBD1 (5 bases). This CDR3 has 15 amino acids. Per germline, CDR1 SEHNR and CDR2 FQNEAQ (reference sequence). Trimming left V 5 bases short and J 8 bases short, with 21 bases between. This chain's CDR3 is CASSPRDGNMWEAFF. CDR3 in DNA: TGTGCCAGCAGCCCACGGGACGGGAACATGTGGGAAGCTTTCTTT.

The chain recombines TRBV6-5 with TRBJ2-3; TRBD1 matches 9 bases. Germline-derived CDR1 and CDR2 are MNHEY and SVGAGI. This CDR3 is built from 15 residues. V dropped 4 bases and J dropped 1; count of bases not matched to a gene: 3. The CDR3: CASSLQGAGTDTQYF. The CDR3 nucleotides read TGTGCCAGCAGTTTACAGGGGGCGGGCACAGATACGCAGTATTTT.

The rearrangement uses TRBV19 and TRBJ2-3; D gene unclear. V was trimmed by 0 bases and J by 8 bases, leaving 15 bases between them. This CDR3 contains 15 residues. From germline, CDR1 is LNHDA and CDR2 SQIVND (reference sequence). The CDR3 sequence: CASSIEGSRLSTQYF. CDR3 nucleotide sequence: TGTGCCAGTAGTATAGAGGGTAGTAGACTCAGTACGCAGTATTTT. Based on the CDR3 plus reference TRBV19 and TRBJ2-3, the full variable domain is DGGITQSPKYLFRKEGQNVTLSCEQNLNHDAMYWYRQDPGQGLRLIYYSQIVNDFQKGDIAEGYSVSREKKESFPLTVTSAQKNPTAFYLCASSIEGSRLSTQYFGPGTRLTVL.

V and J are TRBV10-3 and TRBJ2-3; D unresolved. CDR1 and CDR2 from the germline V gene are ENHRY and SYGVKD. The CDR3 extends over 14 amino acids. V was pared by 4 bases and J by 2 bases, with 10 bases between. Here the CDR3 reads CAISGTRFTDTQYF. The CDR3 DNA is TGTGCCATCAGTGGTACGAGATTCACAGATACGCAGTATTTT.

This clone has a handful of counts. This chain links TRBV28 with TRBJ2-3; TRBD2 matches 7 bases. Germline V lookup: CDR1 MDHEN, CDR2 SYDVKM. The CDR3 runs to 16 residues. Unmatched junction bases numbered 12, after V lost 7 bases and J lost 2 bases. CDR3 sequence: CASMEEGAGNTDTQYF. The DNA of the CDR3 is TGTGCCAGCATGGAGGAAGGAGCGGGAAACACAGATACGCAGTATTTT.

The chain recombines TRBV25-1 with TRBJ2-3; 13 bases map to TRBD2. V was clipped by 6 bases and J by 8 bases; unmatched bases: 8. Germline assignment: CDR1 MGHDK and CDR2 SYGVNS. The CDR3 is 15 amino acids. CDR3 sequence reads: CASSPTSGRAITQYF. The DNA for the CDR3 is TGTGCCAGCAGCCCCACTAGCGGGAGGGCCATTACGCAGTATTTT.

The V and J genes are TRBV6-6 and TRBJ2-1; D is ambiguous. Germline V gives CDR1 MNHNY, CDR2 SVGAGI (reference sequence). The CDR3 is 15 residues long. V was clipped by 7 bases and J by 2 bases, with 15 bases between them. CDR3 sequence: CASTIRPEAYNEQFF. DNA of the CDR3: TGTGCCAGCACGATCAGACCCGAGGCCTACAATGAGCAGTTCTTC.